The T cell receptor beta chain under discussion was sequenced for a study of shared clonotypes between healthy human individuals. The CDR3 length is 14 residues. Trimming removed 3 bases at V and 1 base at J, with 10 bases between. Germline V gene data show CDR1 as SGDLS and CDR2 as YYNGEE. With respect to this clone: The sample has other DNA sequences that encode this CDR3 too.

TCRdb keeps only in-frame clones here, not all; method: immunoSEQ multiplex PCR. The sample holds under 1,100,000 clones, roughly 74% seen once. The chain carries TRBV9 and TRBJ1-1; perhaps TRBD1 as D (5 bases). The sequencing sample was made of memory CD4+ T cells from PBMCs. The subset is: CD45RA-negative fraction. The TCR was taken from a man between 18 and 35 years old in good health. Some clones in this sample may be carry-over from other donors' samples. The CDR3 DNA is TGTGCCAGCAGCGCCGGGACTGAGAACACTGAAGCTTTCTTT. Translation: CASSAGTENTEAFF.